A single sample is the source of the 20 T cell receptor beta chains below, sequenced in a study of blood T cell repertoires in COVID-19. Some clones are missing from TCRdb's copy, which holds only in-frame ones; the method was immunoSEQ multiplex PCR. The sample has 100,000 to 150,000 clones, around 85% seen once. The sequenced material came from peripheral blood. These receptors all come from a man younger than 40 with COVID-19, enrolled during active disease.

The chain uses TRBV7-9 and TRBJ2-5; the match to TRBD2 covers 12 bases. CDR1 is SEHNR and CDR2 is FQNEAQ in the germline V gene (reference sequence). The CDR3 runs to 14 residues. Losses at the gene ends were 5 bases for V and 7 bases for J; bases not matched to a gene: 5. This CDR3 reads CASSQLAGGGTQYF. The CDR3 region has the DNA TGTGCCAGCAGCCAACTAGCGGGGGGAGGGACCCAGTACTTC.

V gene TRBV6-5 combines with J gene TRBJ1-2; tentatively, D is TRBD1 (5 bases). Germline assignment: CDR1 MNHEY and CDR2 SVGAGI. Trimming shortened V by 5 bases and J by 5 bases, and 18 bases separated the two germline ends. The CDR3 contains 15 residues. The CDR3 protein is CASSRTQTVGYGYTF. The CDR3 nucleotides are TGTGCCAGCAGTCGGACCCAGACAGTCGGTTATGGCTACACCTTC.

This clone has only one observation. The chain carries TRBV11-3 and TRBJ1-3, with a weak D call TRBD1 (6 bases). Trimming took 3 bases from V and 0 from J, leaving 12 bases between them. The CDR3 extends over 16 amino acids. The germline V gene has CDR1 SGHNT and CDR2 YENEEA. In DNA form, the CDR3 reads TGTGCCAGCAGCTTGGAACAGGGTTACTCTGGAAACACCATATATTTT. Translation gives CASSLEQGYSGNTIYF.

This chain uses TRBV28 with TRBJ1-6; 8 bases match TRBD1. Germline CDR1 is MDHEN and CDR2 is SYDVKM. The ends lost 3 bases at V and 9 bases at J; junction bases unmatched: 10. The CDR3 loop spans 16 amino acids. The CDR3 DNA reads TGTGCCAGCAGTTTCTTCGGCAGGGGGCTGAGTTCACCCCTCCACTTT. This sequence encodes CASSFFGRGLSSPLHF.

This chain connects TRBV10-3 to TRBJ2-1, with D perhaps TRBD2 (6 bases). The germline V gene encodes CDR1 ENHRY and CDR2 SYGVKD. CDR3 length: 14 amino acids. V was cut by 4 bases and J by 1 base, with 8 bases left in between. This CDR3 reads CAISATSSYNEQFF. CDR3 nucleotides: TGTGCCATCAGTGCGACTAGTTCCTACAATGAGCAGTTCTTC.

This clone has just one count. V gene TRBV28 combines with J gene TRBJ2-7, with 9 bases matching TRBD1. The J segment lost 4 bases and the V segment lost 1 base, leaving 5 bases of the junction unmatched. This CDR3 is built from 15 residues. CDR1 is MDHEN and CDR2 is SYDVKM in the germline V gene. The CDR3 nucleotides read TGTGCCAGCAGTTTATTTCAGGACAGGGGTTACGAGCAGTACTTC. This sequence encodes CASSLFQDRGYEQYF.

This rearrangement joins TRBV9 to TRBJ1-1; the match to TRBD1 covers 7 bases. Per the germline V gene, CDR1 is SGDLS and CDR2 is YYNGEE. V dropped 0 bases and J dropped 0; count of bases not matched to a gene: 2. The CDR3 has 15 residues. CDR3 nucleotide sequence: TGTGCCAGCAGCGTAGAAGGGACAGTGAACACTGAAGCTTTCTTT. It yields the protein CASSVEGTVNTEAFF. The entire variable domain, with the rest obtained from reference TRBV9 and TRBJ1-1, is as follows: DSGVTQTPKHLITATGQRVTLRCSPRSGDLSVYWYQQSLDQGLQFLIQYYNGEERAKGNILERFSAQQFPDLHSELNLSSLELGDSALYFCASSVEGTVNTEAFFGQGTRLTVV.

This clone was counted ten times or more. The chain recombines TRBV5-4 with TRBJ2-3; maybe TRBD1 (5 bases). Germline V CDR1 and CDR2: SGHNT, YYREEE (reference sequence). V shed 0 bases and J shed 7 bases, with 12 bases lying between them. The CDR3 is made up of 14 amino acids. The CDR3 spells CASSLDRWGNTQYF. In DNA, the CDR3 is TGTGCCAGCAGCTTGGACAGGTGGGGAAATACGCAGTATTTT. The full variable domain, its missing parts supplied by reference TRBV5-4 and TRBJ2-3, is ETGVTQSPTHLIKTRGQQVTLRCSSQSGHNTVSWYQQALGQGPQFIFQYYREEENGRGNFPPRFSGLQFPNYSSELNVNALELDDSALYLCASSLDRWGNTQYFGPGTRLTVL.

This clone was seen only once. The chain employs TRBV19 and TRBJ1-6; D may be TRBD1 (6 bases). Looked up from germline, CDR1 is LNHDA and CDR2 is SQIVND (reference sequence). The ends were cut back, 2 bases at V and 0 bases at J, with 8 bases in the middle. The CDR3 is 16 amino acids. CDR3 sequence reads: CASSIRGSSYNSPLHF. The CDR3 nucleotides are TGTGCCAGTAGTATAAGGGGGAGCTCCTATAATTCACCCCTCCACTTT.

J is TRBJ1-2 and V is TRBV28; a weak D match, TRBD1 (6 bases). V gave up 2 bases and J gave up 8 bases, with 18 bases separating them. The CDR3 consists of 15 residues. Germline V gene data show CDR1 as MDHEN and CDR2 as SYDVKM. CDR3: CASSLRGGTFLGYTF. The DNA of the CDR3 is TGTGCCAGCAGTTTAAGGGGGGGGACCTTCCTGGGCTACACCTTC.

V gene TRBV7-6 combines with J gene TRBJ1-1, with 8 positions matching TRBD1. Trimming removed 3 bases from V and 3 bases from J; junction bases left unmatched: 9. CDR3 length equals 16 residues. CDR1 SGHVS and CDR2 FNYEAQ come from the germline V gene. The CDR3 loop is CASSLSRGRRDTEAFF. The DNA for the CDR3 is TGTGCCAGCAGCTTGTCCAGGGGGCGGCGGGACACTGAAGCTTTCTTT.

The CDR3 is CASSYSPGLNTEAFF. The CDR3 nucleotides read TGTGCCAGCAGTTACTCACCGGGTTTGAACACTGAAGCTTTCTTT. The chain employs TRBV6-2 or TRBV6-3 and TRBJ1-1; D not certain. This CDR3 has 15 amino acids. V was clipped by 0 bases and J by 0 bases, with 8 bases between them. The germline gives CDR1 MNHEY, CDR2 SVGEGT.

This CDR3 is CSVSLLRSGNPSTYEQYF. The CDR3 DNA is TGCAGCGTTTCTCTTCTTCGTAGCGGGAACCCCAGTACCTACGAGCAGTACTTC. The V and J genes are TRBV29-1 and TRBJ2-7; TRBD2 matches 8 bases. Germline CDR1 and CDR2: SQVTM and ANQGSEA. J lost 2 bases, V lost 5 bases, and 20 bases had no gene match. There are 18 residues in the CDR3.

This clone has a handful of counts. This rearrangement joins TRBV12-5 to TRBJ2-2; the match to TRBD1 covers 11 bases. This CDR3 has 19 residues. The V and J ends lost 6 bases and 3 bases, in that order; junction bases with no gene match: 15. Germline values: CDR1 LGHNT, CDR2 FRNRAP. CDR3 protein: CASGIRIVGTGGYTGELFF. In DNA, the CDR3 is TGTGCTAGTGGGATCAGGATTGTGGGGACAGGGGGATACACCGGGGAGCTGTTTTTT.

The V call is TRBV7-9, the J call TRBJ2-1; weak D call: TRBD2 (5 bases). Germline loops: CDR1 SEHNR, CDR2 FQNEAQ (reference sequence). Trimming removed 5 bases from V and 9 bases from J, with 14 bases in between. This CDR3 region has 13 residues. In DNA form, the CDR3 reads TGTGCCAGCAGCGGCGCTAGCCGGGGTGAGCAGTTCTTC. It encodes CASSGASRGEQFF.

The chain uses TRBV7-2 and TRBJ2-3; no definite D call. V lost 5 bases and J lost 1, with 13 bases in between. This CDR3 is 15 amino acids long. CDR1 is SGHTA, CDR2 FQGNSA, per germline. The CDR3 nucleotides read TGTGCCAGCAGCCTCTCGGTGATCGGCACAGATACGCAGTATTTT. Protein: CASSLSVIGTDTQYF.

The rearrangement links TRBV7-2 to TRBJ1-2, with D possibly matching TRBD1 (6 bases). Trimming pared 5 bases from V and 4 bases from J, leaving 20 bases between. CDR3 length equals 16 residues. Germline-derived CDR1 and CDR2 are SGHTA and FQGNSA. The CDR3 protein is CASSPGGGDLTYGYTF. CDR3 sequence (DNA): TGTGCCAGCAGCCCTGGGGGGGGCGACCTCACCTATGGCTACACCTTC.

The gene calls are TRBV5-4 and TRBJ2-6; 7 bases match TRBD2. Germline assignment: CDR1 SGHNT and CDR2 YYREEE (reference sequence). The CDR3 spans 18 residues. V gave up 1 base and J gave up 0 bases; unmatched junction bases: 7. The chain's CDR3 is CASSLMQGGFSGANVLTF. CDR3 sequence (DNA): TGTGCCAGCAGCTTGATGCAGGGAGGGTTCTCTGGGGCCAACGTCCTGACTTTC.

V and J are TRBV27 and TRBJ2-1, with D possibly being TRBD1 (5 bases). Germline CDR1 and CDR2: MNHEY and SMNVEV (reference sequence). The CDR3 has 16 residues. Trimming took 6 bases from V and 2 from J, leaving 17 bases between them. CDR3 protein: CASSSDLQETYNEQFF. The CDR3 DNA reads as TGTGCCAGCAGCTCAGACCTACAGGAGACCTACAATGAGCAGTTCTTC.

This chain connects TRBV19 to TRBJ1-4; tentatively, D is TRBD1 (6 bases). CDR3 length: 19 residues. Between the trimmed V and J ends, which lost 7 bases and 0 bases, there was a span of 24 bases. Germline values: CDR1 LNHDA, CDR2 SQIVND (reference sequence). The CDR3: CASTLGRGGTFATNEKLFF. DNA of the CDR3: TGTGCCAGTACCCTCGGCAGGGGCGGAACATTTGCAACTAATGAAAAACTGTTTTTT.